The subject of this entry is one T cell receptor (beta chain). Its antigen is still unknown. These data are taken from a study of CD8 T cells in ankylosing spondylitis. Broader study findings: Earlier studies detected some motif variants in reactive arthritis synovial fluid and blood. Disease-linked clones reportedly showed significant enrichment in matched ankylosing spondylitis synovial fluid.

Unmatched junction bases numbered 11, after V lost 8 bases and J lost 0 bases. The CDR3 has 17 amino acids. CDR1 MNHEY and CDR2 SVGEGT come from the germline V gene. Library preparation for TCR beta used quantitative 5'-RACE with molecular barcodes. TCRdb processed the 5' RACE reads anew with MiXCR; each CDR3 protein has one entry. The table has 250,000 or so distinct CDR3 sequences, roughly 18% seen once. The material sequenced was blood, either unsorted or a sorted T cell fraction (not recorded which). The sequence derives from a male donor with ankylosing spondylitis or in good health (not recorded which). The chain employs TRBV6-2 or TRBV6-3 and TRBJ2-2, with 8 positions matching TRBD1. CDR3 bases: TGTGCCAGCTCGAAGACAGGGGTCTCCGCGAACACCGGGGAGCTGTTTTTT. Its protein is CASSKTGVSANTGELFF.